A selection of T cell receptor beta chains follows, all from one sample in a study of Graves' ophthalmopathy and Graves' hyperthyroidism. One entry per CDR3 protein results from TCRdb running MiXCR on the multiplex PCR reads. The table lists about 620,000 distinct CDR3 sequences, roughly 20% of them singletons. Sequenced input: peripheral blood. The receptors stem from a woman under 30 with stable Graves' hyperthyroidism. Some clones in this sample may be carry-over from other donors' samples. Each CDR3 is given with its conserved first and last residue. A D gene is named only where the DNA matches it firmly. Some rows have no size entry. The others give once, few or many, or a class for an expanded clone.

>once|TRBJ1-2|TRBV6-2/TRBV6-3|-
CASSYYGAQDGYTF
TGTGCCAGCAGTTACTATGGGGCGCAGGATGGCTACACCTTC
>-|TRBJ2-7|TRBV28|TRBD2
CASSFKLAGGRYSYEQYF
TGTGCCAGCAGTTTCAAACTAGCGGGGGGCCGCTATTCCTACGAGCAGTACTTC
>-|TRBJ2-7|TRBV25-1|TRBD2
CASSESRGTSYYEQYF
TGTGCCAGCAGTGAATCTAGGGGGACTAGCTACTACGAGCAGTACTTC
>-|TRBJ1-1|TRBV6-1|-
CASFLDSPTEAFF
TGTGCCAGCTTTCTTGACAGTCCCACTGAAGCTTTCTTT
>many|TRBJ1-2|TRBV2|TRBD1
CASRGVGQPNYGYTF
TGTGCCAGCAGGGGGGTGGGACAGCCCAACTATGGCTACACCTTC
>many|TRBJ2-5|TRBV2|-
CASNAFAGTQETQYF
TGTGCCAGCAATGCGTTCGCAGGGACCCAAGAGACCCAGTACTTC
>-|TRBJ2-2|TRBV12-3/TRBV12-4|TRBD2
CASRTSGSPGELFF
TGTGCCAGCAGAACCAGCGGGAGCCCCGGGGAGCTGTTTTTT
>-|TRBJ2-7|TRBV5-1|-
CASSSVGNYEQYF
TGCGCCAGCAGCTCCGTGGGGAACTACGAGCAGTACTTC
>many|TRBJ1-1|TRBV15|-
CATSSGTGMNTEAFF
TGTGCCACCAGCAGTGGAACAGGGATGAACACTGAAGCTTTCTTT
>many|TRBJ2-5|TRBV18|-
CASSPPRALGQETQYF
TGTGCCAGCTCACCACCGCGGGCGTTGGGCCAAGAGACCCAGTACTTC
>many|TRBJ2-2|TRBV5-1|TRBD2
CASRRTSGENTGELFF
TGCGCCAGCAGGAGGACTAGCGGGGAGAACACCGGGGAGCTGTTTTTT
>many|TRBJ1-1|TRBV7-6|-
CASRSFGFEAFF
TGTGCCAGCAGGTCTTTCGGGTTTGAAGCTTTCTTT
>many|TRBJ2-7|TRBV30|TRBD1
CAWDGQVPYEQYF
TGTGCCTGGGACGGACAGGTGCCCTACGAGCAGTACTTC
>many|TRBJ2-7|TRBV27|-
CASSLASGVREQYF
TGTGCCAGCAGTTTAGCCTCAGGGGTGAGGGAGCAGTACTTC
>many|TRBJ2-5|TRBV7-7|TRBD2
CASSLRRLAGGKGSETQYF
TGTGCCAGCAGCTTGAGGAGACTAGCGGGGGGAAAGGGCAGCGAGACCCAGTACTTC
>many|TRBJ1-2|TRBV6-5|-
CASSYSLGDYYGYTF
TGTGCCAGCAGTTACTCGTTGGGGGACTACTATGGCTACACCTTC
>many|TRBJ1-2|TRBV3-1|-
CAAASVSGYTF
TGTGCCGCTGCGTCGGTTTCTGGCTACACCTTC
>-|TRBJ2-2|TRBV20-1|TRBD1
CSARDGRTGDTGELFF
TGCAGTGCTAGAGATGGGAGGACAGGGGACACCGGGGAGCTGTTTTTT
>many|TRBJ2-5|TRBV9|-
CASSVAPSRGETQYF
TGTGCCAGCAGCGTAGCCCCTAGCCGGGGAGAGACCCAGTACTTC
>-|TRBJ1-5|TRBV19|-
CASTPFWVPEGNQPQHF
TGTGCCAGTACCCCGTTTTGGGTCCCCGAGGGCAATCAGCCCCAGCATTTT
>-|TRBJ1-2|TRBV29-1|-
CSVEENHGYTF
TGCAGCGTTGAAGAGAACCATGGCTACACCTTC
>many|TRBJ1-5|TRBV27|-
CASSFEGRNQPQHF
TGTGCCAGCAGTTTTGAGGGACGCAATCAGCCTCAGCATTTT
>few|TRBJ1-2|TRBV6-2/TRBV6-3|-
CASSLQGTVYGYTF
TGTGCCAGCAGTTTGCAGGGGACTGTCTATGGCTACACCTTC
>many|TRBJ2-7|TRBV27|-
CASAPAGASYEQYF
TGTGCCAGCGCCCCTGCGGGTGCTTCCTACGAGCAGTACTTC
>many|TRBJ2-7|TRBV5-1|TRBD1
CASSPLQGPNEQYF
TGCGCCAGCAGCCCCCTACAGGGGCCCAACGAGCAGTACTTC
>many|TRBJ2-7|TRBV2|TRBD1
CASSVGTGPYEQYF
TGTGCCAGCAGTGTGGGGACAGGGCCCTACGAGCAGTACTTC
>many|TRBJ1-2|TRBV30|TRBD1
CAEGQGAGGYTF
TGTGCTGAAGGACAGGGGGCGGGTGGCTACACCTTC
>few|TRBJ2-7|TRBV6-5|TRBD1
CASSSSDRGGYEQYF
TGTGCCAGCAGTTCCTCGGACAGGGGAGGGTACGAGCAGTACTTC
>many|TRBJ2-7|TRBV14|-
CASSQGLGAPYEQYF
TGTGCCAGCAGCCAAGGGCTTGGCGCTCCCTACGAGCAGTACTTC
>many|TRBJ1-2|TRBV7-2|TRBD1
CASSLVQGGYGYTF
TGTGCCAGCAGCTTAGTACAGGGGGGCTATGGCTACACCTTC
>many|TRBJ2-5|TRBV20-1|-
CSVGGGETQYF
TGCAGTGTCGGGGGTGGCGAGACCCAGTACTTC
>-|TRBJ2-7|TRBV28|-
CASGLVGQGSYEQYF
TGTGCCAGCGGTTTAGTGGGGCAGGGATCCTACGAGCAGTACTTC
>many|TRBJ1-5|TRBV7-9|-
CASSPSLSSNQPQHF
TGTGCCAGCAGCCCCAGCCTTTCTAGCAATCAGCCCCAGCATTTT
>many|TRBJ2-7|TRBV4-1|-
CASSRDTDSREQYF
TGCGCCAGCAGCCGGGACACCGACTCTCGCGAGCAGTACTTC
>many|TRBJ1-2|TRBV27|-
CASSLKGVRGYGYTF
TGTGCCAGCAGTTTAAAAGGGGTCAGGGGCTATGGCTACACCTTC
>many|TRBJ1-2|TRBV10-1|-
CASSEGSVGGYTF
TGCGCCAGCAGTGAGGGCAGTGTAGGTGGCTACACCTTC
>-|TRBJ1-3|TRBV7-9|-
CASSPYSGSANTTYF
TGTGCCAGCAGCCCGTATTCGGGGTCGGCGAACACCACATATTTT
>-|TRBJ2-6|TRBV6-1|-
CASSETVTASGANVLTF
TGTGCCAGCAGTGAAACCGTTACAGCTTCTGGGGCCAACGTCCTGACTTTC
>-|TRBJ2-5|TRBV12-3/TRBV12-4|TRBD2
CASSSPGLAGPQETQYF
TGTGCCAGCAGTTCCCCAGGACTAGCGGGTCCACAAGAGACCCAGTACTTC
>-|TRBJ1-5|TRBV5-6|-
CASSSTATSNQPQHF
TGTGCCAGCAGCTCGACAGCTACAAGCAATCAGCCCCAGCATTTT
>many|TRBJ1-5|TRBV7-2|-
CASSIVTANNQPQHF
TGTGCCAGCAGCATCGTGACAGCAAACAATCAGCCCCAGCATTTT
>-|TRBJ1-1|TRBV18|TRBD1
CASSPLGGQSEAFF
TGTGCCAGCTCACCACTTGGGGGACAGTCTGAAGCTTTCTTT
>many|TRBJ1-2|TRBV20-1|-
CSAMGEANYGYTF
TGCAGTGCTATGGGGGAGGCTAACTATGGCTACACCTTC
>many|TRBJ1-3|TRBV7-9|-
CASSLIPESGNTIYF
TGTGCCAGCAGCTTAATCCCGGAGAGTGGAAACACCATATATTTT
>few|TRBJ2-7|TRBV6-1|TRBD1
CASRGQGAFHEQYF
TGTGCCAGCAGAGGACAGGGGGCGTTTCACGAGCAGTACTTC
>many|TRBJ1-2|TRBV6-1|TRBD1
CASRESGTGGYTF
TGTGCCAGCAGAGAGTCCGGGACAGGTGGCTACACCTTC